This T cell receptor (beta chain) was retrieved from a study of tumor-infiltrating lymphocytes in oesophageal squamous cell carcinoma. The CDR3 is 14 amino acids. Germline V gene data show CDR1 as SGHVS and CDR2 as FNYEAQ. TCRdb re-called the PCR reads with MiXCR, one entry per CDR3 protein. This sample has about 10,000 distinct CDR3 sequences, with roughly 60% found just once. Comments on this clonotype: At one end, the junction sequence differs from germline, possibly due to a read error.

The sequencing sample was made of esophageal tumor tissue. This rearrangement joins TRBV7-6 to TRBJ2-5, with unresolved D. Matching the DNA end better, TRBJ2-1 makes the J call doubtful. The receptor was derived from a male donor with esophageal squamous cell carcinoma. In nucleotides, the CDR3 is TGTGCTAGCAGCTTATCTGGATACTCCAATGAGCAGTTCTTC. Translated: CASSLSGYSNEQFF.